This T cell receptor beta chain was documented in a study of Graves' ophthalmopathy and Graves' hyperthyroidism. Germline-derived CDR1 and CDR2 are SGHAT and FQNNGV. The CDR3 is 12 amino acids. RNA transcripts were the source from which TCR beta CDR3 regions were amplified. Second-round multiplex PCR followed a first-round RT-PCR using HTBI primers. TCRdb ran MiXCR on the multiplex PCR reads and lists one entry per CDR3 protein. The data hold fewer than 650,000 distinct CDR3 sequences, with over 20% observed a single time. About this clonotype itself: Compared with germline, one end of the junction differs, possibly owing to a read error.

The PBMCs originated from roughly 11 ml of fresh peripheral blood. The receptor comes from a woman aged 18-30 years with stable Graves' hyperthyroidism. Some clones in this sample may be carry-over from other donors' samples. Sequencing was carried out using peripheral blood. The rearrangement uses TRBV11-2 and TRBJ2-7, with D perhaps matching TRBD1 (7 bases). The CDR3 spells CASSQGGYEQCF. The CDR3 region has the DNA TGTGCCAGCAGTCAGGGGGGCTACGAGCAGTGCTTC. Combining the CDR3 with reference TRBV11-2 and TRBJ2-7 gives the whole variable domain EAGVAQSPRYKIIEKRQSVAFWCNPISGHATLYWYQQILGQGPKLLIQFQNNGVVDDSQLPKDRFSAERLKGVDSTLKIQPAKLEDSAVYLCASSQGGYEQCFGPGTRLTVT.